The following is a T cell receptor (beta chain) sequence with its context. Its antigen is unidentified. It was with 60 Vbeta and 13 Jbeta primers that the PCR ran. As handled by the study authors: There were some 87 million unique TCR beta chains by a later count, and around 10 million of them were shared. Sequencing was performed with immunoSEQ multiplex PCR; in TCRdb, only in-frame clones are kept and a portion is missing. The V and J calls and clone size are taken from that table; D and trimming were inferred from the DNA. The table has roughly 140,000 clones, roughly 87% seen once. The data were obtained in a study of cytomegalovirus exposure and HLA in healthy donors. Study-wide background: Early on, a data release was issued that held tens of millions of unique TCRs from HLA-typed donors. Study-wide results and limits: It was in a later analysis that TCR association rates were seen to vary by HLA locus, highest for DRB1 and lowest for HLA-C. Both high specificity and high sensitivity reportedly marked the classifier's diagnosis of cytomegalovirus status.

In germline, CDR1 is MDHEN, CDR2 SYDVKM. After removal of 4 bases from V and 4 bases from J, the junction contained 16 bases not matched to a gene. The CDR3 extends over 18 amino acids. The chain carries TRBV28 and TRBJ1-1; 9 positions match TRBD1. The clonotype was recovered from a man in his thirties or forties in good health and CMV-seropositive. Sequenced sample: PBMCs. The CDR3 DNA follows: TGTGCCAGCAGTTCGAGTCAGAACAGGGGGCGAGGTGGCACTGAAGCTTTCTTT. Translated, it gives CASSSSQNRGRGGTEAFF.